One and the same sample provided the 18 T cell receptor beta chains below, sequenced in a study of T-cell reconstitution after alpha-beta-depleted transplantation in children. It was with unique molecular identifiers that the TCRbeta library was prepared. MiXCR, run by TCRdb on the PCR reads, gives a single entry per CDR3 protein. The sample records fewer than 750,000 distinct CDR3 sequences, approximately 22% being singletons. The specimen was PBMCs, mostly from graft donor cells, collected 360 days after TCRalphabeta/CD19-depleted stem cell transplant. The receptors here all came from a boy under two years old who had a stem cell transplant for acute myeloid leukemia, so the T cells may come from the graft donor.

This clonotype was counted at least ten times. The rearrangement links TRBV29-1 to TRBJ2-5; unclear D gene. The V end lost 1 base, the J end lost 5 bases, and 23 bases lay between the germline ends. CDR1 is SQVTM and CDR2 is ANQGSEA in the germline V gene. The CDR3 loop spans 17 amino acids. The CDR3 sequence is CSVEGVGRLEPRETQYF. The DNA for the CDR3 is TGCAGCGTTGAAGGGGTTGGACGGTTGGAACCAAGGGAGACCCAGTACTTC.

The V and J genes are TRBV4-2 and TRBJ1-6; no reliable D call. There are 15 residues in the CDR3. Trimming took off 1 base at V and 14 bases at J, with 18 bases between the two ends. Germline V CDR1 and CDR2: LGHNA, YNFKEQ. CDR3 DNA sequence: TGTGCCAGCAGCCAAGTGGACGCTGTAAATTGGGCCCTCCACTTT. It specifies CASSQVDAVNWALHF.

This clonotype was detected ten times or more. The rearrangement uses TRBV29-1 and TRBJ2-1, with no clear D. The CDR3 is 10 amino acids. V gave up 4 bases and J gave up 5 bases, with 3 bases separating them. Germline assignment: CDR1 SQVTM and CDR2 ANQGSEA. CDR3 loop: CSVGDNEQFF. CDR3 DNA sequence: TGCAGCGTTGGGGACAATGAGCAGTTCTTC.

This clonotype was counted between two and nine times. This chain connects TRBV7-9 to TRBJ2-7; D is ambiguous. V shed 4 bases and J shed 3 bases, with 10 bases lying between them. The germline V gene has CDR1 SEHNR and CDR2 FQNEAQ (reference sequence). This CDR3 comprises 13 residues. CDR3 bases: TGTGCCAGCAGCTCCGACGGAGTCTACGAGCAGTACTTC. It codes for CASSSDGVYEQYF.

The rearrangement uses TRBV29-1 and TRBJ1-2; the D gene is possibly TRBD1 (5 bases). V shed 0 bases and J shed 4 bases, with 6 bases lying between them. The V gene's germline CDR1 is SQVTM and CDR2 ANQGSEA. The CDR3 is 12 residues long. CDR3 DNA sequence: TGCAGCGTTGAAGAAGGGGCCTATGGCTACACCTTC. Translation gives CSVEEGAYGYTF.

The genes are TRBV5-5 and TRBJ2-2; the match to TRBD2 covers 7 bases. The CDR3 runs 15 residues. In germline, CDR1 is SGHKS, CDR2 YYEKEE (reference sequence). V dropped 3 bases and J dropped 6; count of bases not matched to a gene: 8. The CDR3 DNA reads TGTGCCAGCAGCTCCGACACGACTAGCCCCGGGGAGCTGTTTTTT. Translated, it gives CASSSDTTSPGELFF. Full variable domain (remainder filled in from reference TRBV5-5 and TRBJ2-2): DAGVTQSPTHLIKTRGQQVTLRCSPISGHKSVSWYQQVLGQGPQFIFQYYEKEERGRGNFPDRFSARQFPNYSSELNVNALLLGDSALYLCASSSDTTSPGELFFGEGSRLTVL.

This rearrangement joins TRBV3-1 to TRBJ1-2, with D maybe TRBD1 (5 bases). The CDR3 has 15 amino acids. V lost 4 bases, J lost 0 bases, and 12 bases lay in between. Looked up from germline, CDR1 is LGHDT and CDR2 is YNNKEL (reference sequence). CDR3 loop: CASSPFGGANYGYTF. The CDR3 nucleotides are TGTGCCAGCAGCCCCTTTGGGGGAGCTAACTATGGCTACACCTTC. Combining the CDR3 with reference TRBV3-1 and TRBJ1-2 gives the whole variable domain DTAVSQTPKYLVTQMGNDKSIKCEQNLGHDTMYWYKQDSKKFLKIMFSYNNKELIINETVPNRFSPKSPDKAHLNLHINSLELGDSAVYFCASSPFGGANYGYTFGSGTRLTVV.

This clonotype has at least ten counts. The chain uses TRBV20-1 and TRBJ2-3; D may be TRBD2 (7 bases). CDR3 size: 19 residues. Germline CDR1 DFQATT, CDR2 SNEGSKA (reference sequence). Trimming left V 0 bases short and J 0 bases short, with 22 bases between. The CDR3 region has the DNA TGCAGTGCTAGAGATTTGGGGTTGCGGGGGCTGGATAGCACAGATACGCAGTATTTT. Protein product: CSARDLGLRGLDSTDTQYF.

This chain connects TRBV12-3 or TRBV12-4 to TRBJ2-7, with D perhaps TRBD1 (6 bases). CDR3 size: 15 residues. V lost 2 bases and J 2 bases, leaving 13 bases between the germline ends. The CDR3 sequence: CASSLLPGATYEQYF. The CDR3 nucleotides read TGTGCCAGCAGTTTACTGCCAGGGGCCACCTACGAGCAGTACTTC.

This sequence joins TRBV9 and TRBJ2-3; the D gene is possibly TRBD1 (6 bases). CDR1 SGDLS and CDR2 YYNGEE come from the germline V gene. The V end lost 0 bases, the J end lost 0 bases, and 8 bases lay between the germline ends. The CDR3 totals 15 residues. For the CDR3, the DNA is TGTGCCAGCAGCGTAGGCACAGGGAGCACAGATACGCAGTATTTT. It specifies CASSVGTGSTDTQYF.

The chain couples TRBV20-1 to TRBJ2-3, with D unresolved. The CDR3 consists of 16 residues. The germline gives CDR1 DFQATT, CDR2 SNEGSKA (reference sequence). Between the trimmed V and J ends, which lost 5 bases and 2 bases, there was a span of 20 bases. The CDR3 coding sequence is TGCAGTGCTGACTCAAGTGAACAGAGATACACAGATACGCAGTATTTT. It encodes CSADSSEQRYTDTQYF.

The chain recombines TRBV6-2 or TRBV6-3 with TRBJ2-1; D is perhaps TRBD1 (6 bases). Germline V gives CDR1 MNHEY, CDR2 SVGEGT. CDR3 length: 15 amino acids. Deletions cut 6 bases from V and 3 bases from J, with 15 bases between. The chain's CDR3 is CASSPTGINYNEQFF. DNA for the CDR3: TGTGCCAGCAGCCCGACAGGTATAAACTACAATGAGCAGTTCTTC.

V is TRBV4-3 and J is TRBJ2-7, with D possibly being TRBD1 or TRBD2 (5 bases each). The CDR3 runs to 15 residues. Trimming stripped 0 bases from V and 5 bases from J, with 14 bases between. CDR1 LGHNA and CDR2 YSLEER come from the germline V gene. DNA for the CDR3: TGCGCCAGCAGCCAAGAATGGGGCCGAGGGGACGAGCAGTACTTC. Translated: CASSQEWGRGDEQYF.

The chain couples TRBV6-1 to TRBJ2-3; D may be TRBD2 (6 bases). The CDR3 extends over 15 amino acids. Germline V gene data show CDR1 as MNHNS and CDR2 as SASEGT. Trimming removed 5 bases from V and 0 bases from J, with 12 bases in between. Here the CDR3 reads CASSPDGTSTDTQYF. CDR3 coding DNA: TGTGCCAGCAGTCCGGACGGGACTAGCACAGATACGCAGTATTTT.

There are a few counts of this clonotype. The CDR3 protein is CASSLPPDGGDYEQYV. In DNA form, the CDR3 reads TGTGCCAGCAGCTTACCCCCGGACGGAGGGGACTACGAGCAGTACGTC. The chain couples TRBV7-9 to TRBJ2-7, with D perhaps matching TRBD2 (6 bases). Between the trimmed V and J ends, which lost 2 bases and 3 bases, there was a span of 17 bases. Looked up from germline, CDR1 is SEHNR and CDR2 is FQNEAQ (reference sequence). This CDR3 is built from 16 residues.

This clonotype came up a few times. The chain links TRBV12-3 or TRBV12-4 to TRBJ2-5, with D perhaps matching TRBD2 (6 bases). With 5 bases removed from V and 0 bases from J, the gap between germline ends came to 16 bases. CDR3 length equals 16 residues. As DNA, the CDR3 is TGTGCCAGCAGTCCAAACGGGACTCCGTACCAAGAGACCCAGTACTTC. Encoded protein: CASSPNGTPYQETQYF.

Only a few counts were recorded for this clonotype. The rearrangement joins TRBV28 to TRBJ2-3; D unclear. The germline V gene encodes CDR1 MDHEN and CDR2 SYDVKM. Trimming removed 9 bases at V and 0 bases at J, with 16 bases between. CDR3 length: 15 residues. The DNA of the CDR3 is TGTGCCAGTTCCGGCTGGCTCACTAGCACAGATACGCAGTATTTT. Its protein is CASSGWLTSTDTQYF.

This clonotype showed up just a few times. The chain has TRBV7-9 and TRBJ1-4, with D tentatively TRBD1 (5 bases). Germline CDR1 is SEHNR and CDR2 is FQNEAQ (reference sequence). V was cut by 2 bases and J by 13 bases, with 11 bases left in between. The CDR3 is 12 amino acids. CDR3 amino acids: CASSLSRGVLFF. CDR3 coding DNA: TGTGCCAGCAGCTTATCGCGAGGGGTACTGTTTTTT.